This T cell receptor beta chain was obtained from a study of T-cell memory formation after mild COVID-19. Study-level results: Clones shrinking between day 15 and 85 showed a balanced CD4/CD8 split, and those that grew later tilted toward CD4+. Memory sampled before infection contained some responding clones, suggesting cross-reactive memory joined.

Trimming took 8 bases from V and 1 from J, leaving 11 bases between them. Germline loops: CDR1 ENHRY, CDR2 SYGVKD. This CDR3 comprises 13 residues. As concerns this clonotype: Antigen specificity is unknown.

Using its own MiXCR run on the 5' RACE reads, TCRdb lists one record per CDR3 protein. The sample shows about 560,000 distinct CDR3 sequences, around 16% of them seen only once. The chain joins TRBV10-3 to TRBJ1-1; possibly TRBD1 for D (5 bases). Input material: PBMCs or a T cell subset sorted from them (not recorded which). This TCR was sampled from an adult woman who had mild COVID-19 (a few samples of this study predate the infection). Cell type and time point are not known. CDR3 loop: CAIQPGPNTEAFF. Here the CDR3 DNA reads TGTGCCATCCAACCGGGACCGAACACTGAAGCTTTCTTT.